This TCR beta chain was documented in a study of molecular identifiers for immune sequencing clone quantification. Trimming stripped 6 bases from V and 3 bases from J, with 14 bases between. In germline, CDR1 is MDHEN, CDR2 SYDVKM. The CDR3 sequence is 14 residues long. With listed TCR primers and previously described methods, bulk TCR libraries were prepared. TCRdb re-called the PCR reads through MiXCR, storing one row per CDR3 protein. The table includes more than 450,000 distinct CDR3 sequences, about a fifth detected once. This clonotype was observed many times. V and J are TRBV28 and TRBJ1-2; D remains unclear. The specimen was naive CD8+ T cells from blood, with Jurkat cell RNA spiked in. Stated subset: FACS-sorted CD8+CD4-CCR7+CD45RA+ naive T cells. The receptor comes from a human donor in good health. Some libraries in this study had Jurkat cell RNA spiked in. This CDR3 is CASRSWARDYGYTF. As DNA, the CDR3 is TGTGCCAGCAGGTCCTGGGCCCGGGACTATGGCTACACCTTC.